This T cell receptor (beta chain) came from a study of cytomegalovirus exposure and HLA in healthy donors (dated by TCRdb to about 2017). About the study as a whole: In an earlier analysis of about 560 of the donors, about 270 Gb of sequence data and some 120 million unique TCR beta sequences from 180 million or so T cells were reported. An early release covering roughly 640 HLA-typed donors comprised approximately 300 gigabases of sequencing data and 85 million to 100 million unique TCR sequences. The genetic ancestry cluster associated with self-reported Caucasian donors included roughly 84% of the 300 to 400 genotyped donors. The study aimed to test whether cataloging public T cell receptors could reveal signatures of past pathogen exposure. The study profiled the T cell repertoires of some 610 subjects by immunosequencing and related them to cytomegalovirus serostatus. In addition to the first cohort of several hundred subjects, a separate validation cohort of approximately 120 different subjects was used. To predict cytomegalovirus infection status, the study brought together high-throughput TCR immunosequencing, statistical association of individual TCRs with disease status, and machine learning. A later analysis re-analyzed previously published TCR beta repertoires from 666 donors and added high-resolution HLA genotyping to study TCR occurrence patterns. Rather than drawing on any new phenotypic data, the later analysis identified candidate immune exposures from TCR beta sequences and the way those sequences occurred across donors. In an earlier analysis of roughly 580 of the donors, high-throughput TCR beta sequencing was used to judge whether each TCR beta V gene segment behaved as functional or pseudogenic. Donor age, sex, ethnicity and CMV serostatus were collected together with the repertoire data. A later genetic analysis took genome-wide SNP genotypes for 398 of the 666 donors and used that subset as a discovery cohort. Every discovery cohort repertoire had been produced on one sequencing platform. HLA typing included class I and class II loci at four-digit resolution. The number of typed donors differed by locus: roughly 620-630 for A, B, C, DRB1 and DQB1; 500 to 550 for DQA1; around 610 for DPA1; and around 490 for DPB1. Because of strong linkage in the cohort, roughly five DR-DQ haplotypes were treated as single units for association and clustering. On average, 235,054 unique TCR beta nucleotide sequences were sequenced per donor among about 400 genotyped donors of the cohort, with roughly 18% of those sequences being non-productive.

The cohort was made up of about 610 healthy bone marrow donors. At the time of sampling, all cohort members were nominally healthy, though unrecorded immune exposures were likely present. The donor tested CMV seronegative and was one of the 352 seronegative cohort members. A peripheral blood sample was provided by each donor, and peripheral blood mononuclear cells were used for TCR beta sequencing. Genomic DNA was extracted from the blood cell samples with the Qiagen DNeasy Blood Extraction Kit. What the research found in general, with its limitations: Linkage disequilibrium might explain the correlated functional status among segregating V segments, but an unknown experimental factor could not be ruled out. Specific HLA alleles were associated with 15,000 to 20,000 TCR beta sequences at a false discovery rate of 0.05 in a later analysis. According to the authors, the approach could potentially be generalized to other disease states and immunological phenotypes. In vitro tests confirmed that a few of the cytomegalovirus-associated TCR beta chains recognize cytomegalovirus antigens. In a later analysis, most CMV-associated TCR beta chains were found to appear HLA-restricted, with HLA associations seemingly driven largely by CMV exposure. Presence/absence analyses assumed roughly uniform sequencing depth across donors, an assumption that may not hold. A cluster of highly shared sequence variants was judged likely to be a technical artifact of the sequencing pipeline. In a later analysis, TCR association rates were found to vary across HLA loci, with the most associated TCRs seen for DRB1 alleles and the fewest for HLA-C alleles. Because counts were too low, more than 15 rarely observed V segments, including chromosome 9 orphons, were excluded from the earlier analysis of roughly 580 of the donors. Because HLA typing was missing for some donors at each locus, association tests included only the typed subset. Most TCR sequences were observed very rarely across donors, whereas some public TCRs were present in many individuals. When HLA alleles, especially DR and DQ, strongly co-occurred, TCR associations were difficult to assign to individual alleles. Immune exposure information for the cohort was limited to CMV serostatus. V-gene and J-gene trimming of TCR beta chains was associated with a missense DCLRE1C variant in a later genetic analysis, and the association was replicated in an independent cohort. Broadly in line with IMGT annotations, most TCR beta V segments showed up in productive rearrangements about 87% or about 30% of the time in an earlier analysis of 587 of the donors. Cytomegalovirus status was reported to be diagnosed by the classifier with high specificity and sensitivity in both the original and validation cohorts. The study listed approximately 150 TCR beta chains as associated with cytomegalovirus. A later analysis found that HLA-associated TCR beta chains were more clonally expanded and had lower generation probabilities than equally common non-associated chains. A further reported finding was that TCR beta sequences accurately predicted the HLA-A and HLA-B alleles for most subjects in the first cohort. Compared with the approximately 710-donor mean, donors in an Asian-associated ancestry cluster had fewer N-insertions in productive TCRs, according to a later genetic analysis. According to a later analysis, parvovirus B19, influenza, CMV and Epstein-Barr virus appeared linked to several top co-occurrence clusters. This cohort had only TCR beta chains sequenced, and the lack of alpha or paired-chain data limited which features could be detected. Because the 87-base-pair reads could not distinguish some IMGT-functional V segments, including TRBV6-2 and TRBV6-3, those segments were excluded.

This clone was picked up a small number of times. No antigen is known for it. Base quality data are lacking; no much larger clone is found one base away. CDR1 and CDR2, per the germline V gene, are MGHRA and YSYEKL. The CDR3 sequence holds 19 residues, the cysteine and phenylalanine included. Only the CDR3 DNA stays, 57 bases, in frame from base 1. The V end loses 3 bases and the J end loses 2 bases, and a stretch of 23 bases separates them. Receptors were amplified or captured by the immunoSEQ multiplex PCR assay. A mixture of 60 forward primers for TCR Vbeta segments and 13 reverse primers for TCR Jbeta segments was used in the multiplex PCR. A multiplex PCR assay on genomic DNA amplified the CDR3 region of rearranged TCR beta genes. The amplified TCR beta libraries were sequenced on the Illumina HiSeq System as 87-base-pair reads. Per the authors' processing: In a later analysis, around 80 million unique TCR beta chains were counted across the 650 to 700 repertoires, and approximately 11 million of these chains were shared by at least two donors. A nearest-neighbor algorithm error-corrected the raw reads and collapsed the reads into unique sequences, merging closely related sequences to remove PCR and sequencing errors. Alignment of CDR3 sequences to IMGT reference sequences was used to assign V, D and J gene segments. Each retained sequence needed at least a six-nucleotide match to both a V gene segment and a J gene segment. A rearrangement was called productive if the CDR3 had no stop codons and remained in frame with V and J, and every other rearrangement was called non-productive. Following IMGT convention, CDR3 was defined as the stretch from the second conserved V-encoded cysteine up to the conserved J-encoded phenylalanine. Sequences without an unambiguous match to a single V gene segment were excluded from the earlier analysis of several hundred of the donors. An earlier analysis of fewer than 750 of the donors called V segments functional above 56.7% productive rearrangements and segregating when the between-donor standard deviation exceeded 5%. To diagnose cytomegalovirus status from the catalog of TCR beta chain sequences, a statistical classification framework was built. In a later analysis, V and J genes were assigned by comparing TCR nucleotide sequences against IMGT/GENE-DB human TR gene sequences. Using the TCRdist pipeline, a later analysis assigned CDR3 sequences along with most-parsimonious VDJ recombination scenarios. In a later analysis, each TCR beta chain was defined by its CDR3 amino acid sequence together with its V-gene family, and reads lacking a unique V-gene family were excluded. As a way to deal with suspected cross-contamination and a sequencing artifact, a later analysis dropped hundreds of nucleotide sequences that were highly shared and had low generation probability. In a later analysis, a clonal expansion index for each public chain was calculated from normalized within-repertoire ranks of inferred template counts. A later analysis computed generation probabilities with a VDJ recombination model fitted to out-of-frame rearrangements, and checked the results against IGoR. In a later analysis, TCR-TCR, TCR-HLA and TCR-CMV co-occurrence was scored with hypergeometric tests, and a repertoire-size bias correction was applied to TCR pairs. False discovery rates were estimated in a later analysis by permuting HLA or CMV assignments 20 times. A later analysis grouped co-occurring TCRs with DBSCAN, adding TCRdist sequence similarity when clustering within HLA-allele-positive subsets. For co-occurrence clustering, repertoires with fewer than 30,000 or more than 120,000 public chains were excluded, along with about five repertoires with anomalous nucleotide sharing. The immuneACCESS repertoire file appears here via TCRdb, limited to in-frame rearrangements. These files lack a portion of the clones; in checked studies, under half of the deficit traces to unresolved V genes, and the cause of the others is not known. V and J calls and clone size are those listed in that table; D and trimming were worked out from the DNA. The sample has about 170,000 clones on record, around 74% of them singletons. Over 2.5% of the sample is in the top ten clones.

This sequence originates from a female donor in good health and CMV-seronegative. The sequencing sample was made of PBMCs. The chain was built from TRBV4-1 and TRBJ1-5, with the identity of the D gene unclear. The CDR3: CASSHRRGGFGLGNQPQHF. The sequence in DNA is TGCGCCAGCAGCCATCGACGGGGAGGGTTTGGGCTCGGCAATCAGCCCCAGCATTTT.